There are a few counts of the clone carrying this TCR beta chain. This record belongs to a study of patients and donors after allogeneic stem cell transplantation. J lost 6 bases, V lost 7 bases, and 15 bases had no gene match. Germline CDR1 and CDR2: SGHDT and YYEEEE. The CDR3 extends over 17 amino acids. Each CDR3 protein is one row after TCRdb ran MiXCR on the RT-PCR reads. The sample records roughly 880,000 distinct CDR3 sequences, 18% being singletons. The sequence was collected from a human donor who was either an allogeneic HSCT recipient or a stem cell or donor lymphocyte infusion donor (not recorded which). It is not recorded whose cells these are; they may come from a transplant donor. The sequenced sample was blood, either unsorted or a sorted T cell fraction (not recorded which). The rearrangement links TRBV5-6 to TRBJ1-5; 11 nucleotides align to TRBD1. CDR3 in amino acids: CASCKLEGQGECQPQHF. The DNA for the CDR3 is TGTGCCAGCTGCAAGCTGGAGGGACAGGGGGAGTGTCAGCCCCAGCATTTT.